These T cell receptor beta chains were read from a single sample in a study of cytomegalovirus exposure and HLA in healthy donors. Sequencing was performed with immunoSEQ multiplex PCR; in TCRdb, only in-frame clones are kept and a portion is missing. The sample shows 50,000 to 65,000 clones, around 70% of them seen only once. The sequenced material came from PBMCs. The receptors derive from a man aged 18 to 29 in good health and CMV-seronegative. Each CDR3 is given with its conserved first and last residue. A D gene is named only where the DNA matches it firmly. The size of a clone is reported for some rows only, either as once, few or many, or as a class for expanded clones.

TRBJ1-1 | . | TRBV19 | . | CATEQRAEAFF | TGTGCTACCGAACAGAGGGCTGAAGCTTTCTTT
TRBJ1-4 | . | TRBV9 | few | CASSANANEKLFF | TGTGCCAGCAGCGCTAACGCCAATGAAAAACTGTTTTTT
TRBJ1-1 | TRBD1 | TRBV10-1 | . | CASSGLTGANTEAFF | TGCGCCAGCAGTGGATTGACAGGGGCGAACACTGAAGCTTTCTTT
TRBJ1-1 | . | TRBV29-1 | few | CSVGPGGSSEAFF | TGCAGCGTTGGACCGGGAGGGAGCTCTGAAGCTTTCTTT
TRBJ2-3 | TRBD2 | TRBV10-3 | . | CAISESRAGEGDTQYF | TGTGCCATCAGTGAGTCCCGGGCGGGAGAGGGGGATACGCAGTATTTT
TRBJ2-3 | . | TRBV4-3 | . | CASSQVASGTDTQYF | TGCGCCAGCAGCCAAGTGGCTAGCGGCACAGATACGCAGTATTTT
TRBJ2-5 | TRBD1 | TRBV7-8 | . | CASSKQGQGETQYF | TGTGCCAGCAGCAAACAGGGGCAAGGGGAGACCCAGTACTTC
TRBJ2-3 | . | TRBV6-1 | . | CLAEAAGRVTDTQYF | TGCCTGGCTGAGGCAGCGGGCCGGGTGACAGATACGCAGTATTTT
TRBJ2-4 | TRBD1 | TRBV2 | . | CASSKGGAGKNIQYF | TGTGCCAGCAGCAAAGGGGGCGCGGGCAAAAACATTCAGTACTTC
TRBJ2-1 | . | TRBV6-1 | few | CASSSLGFEQFF | TGTGCCAGCAGTAGTCTAGGTTTCGAGCAGTTCTTC
TRBJ2-5 | TRBD2 | TRBV29-1 | . | CSVEEGTSGRYQETQYF | TGCAGCGTTGAAGAGGGGACTAGCGGGAGGTACCAAGAGACCCAGTACTTC
TRBJ1-4 | TRBD1 | TRBV28 | . | CASSPPGTVVKLFF | TGTGCCAGCAGTCCACCTGGGACAGTAGTAAAACTGTTTTTT
TRBJ2-7 | . | TRBV27 | . | CASSLARPGSDEQYF | TGTGCCAGCAGTTTGGCGCGTCCCGGGAGCGACGAGCAGTACTTC
TRBJ1-2 | TRBD1 | TRBV6-5 | few | CASRQGARDGYTF | TGTGCCAGCCGTCAGGGGGCGAGGGACGGCTACACCTTC
TRBJ1-1 | TRBD1 | TRBV6-5 | once | CATQGQGTNTEAFF | TGTGCCACCCAAGGACAGGGAACGAACACTGAAGCTTTCTTT
TRBJ2-5 | TRBD1 | TRBV15 | . | CATSRVGDRVRETQYF | TGTGCCACCAGCAGAGTCGGTGACAGGGTCAGGGAGACCCAGTACTTC